This entry concerns a single T cell receptor (beta chain). The sample originates from a study of PD-1 and CTLA-4 blockade in melanoma. Germline V gene lookup returns CDR1 MNHEY and CDR2 SVGAGI. J gave up 6 bases and V 6 bases, and 7 bases lay outside the gene matches. This CDR3 region has 13 residues. Here immunoSEQ multiplex PCR was the method, and the copy in TCRdb shows in-frame clones only, minus some. The sample shows tens of thousands of clones, 85% to 90% of them seen only once. This material consisted of CD8+ T cells from peripheral blood, taken before anti-PD-1 treatment. The origin of this receptor is a human donor with melanoma. The genes are TRBV6-5 and TRBJ2-7; 8 bases fit TRBD2. Here the CDR3 DNA reads TGTGCCAGCAGGATGCGGGGGGACCGCGAGCAGTACTTC. It codes for CASRMRGDREQYF.